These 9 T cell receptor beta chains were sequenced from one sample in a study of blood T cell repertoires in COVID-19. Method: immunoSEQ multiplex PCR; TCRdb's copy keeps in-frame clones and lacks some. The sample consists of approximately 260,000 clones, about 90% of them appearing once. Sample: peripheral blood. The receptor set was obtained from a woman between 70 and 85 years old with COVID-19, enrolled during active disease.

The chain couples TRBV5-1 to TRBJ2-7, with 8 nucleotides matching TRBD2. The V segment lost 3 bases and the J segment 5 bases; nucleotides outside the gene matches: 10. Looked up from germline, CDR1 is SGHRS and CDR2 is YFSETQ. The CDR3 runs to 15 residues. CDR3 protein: CASSSELAGRNEQYF. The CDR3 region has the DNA TGCGCCAGCAGCTCGGAGCTAGCGGGTAGAAACGAGCAGTACTTC.

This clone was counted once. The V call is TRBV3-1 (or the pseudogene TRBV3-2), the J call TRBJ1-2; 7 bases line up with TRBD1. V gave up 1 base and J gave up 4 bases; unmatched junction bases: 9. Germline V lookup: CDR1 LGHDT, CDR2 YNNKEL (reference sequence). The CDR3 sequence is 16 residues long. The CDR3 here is CASSQALVQGVYGYTF. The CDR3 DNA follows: TGTGCCAGCAGCCAAGCCTTGGTCCAGGGGGTCTATGGCTACACCTTC.

The CDR3 DNA reads as TGTGCCAGCAGCCAAGATCTGGGCCAGGGATATGGCTACACCTTC. Translating gives CASSQDLGQGYGYTF. This chain links TRBV4-2 with TRBJ1-2, with a tentative D call TRBD1 (5 bases). Germline CDR1 reads LGHNA; CDR2 reads YNFKEQ. The CDR3 extends over 15 amino acids. Trimming stripped 0 bases from V and 5 bases from J, with 13 bases between.

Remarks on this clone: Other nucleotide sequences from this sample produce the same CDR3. The CDR3 is CASSQTYEQYF. The CDR3 DNA reads TGTGCCAGCAGTCAAACCTACGAGCAGTACTTC. The chain uses TRBV28 and TRBJ2-7; unclear D gene. The CDR3 loop spans 11 amino acids. Germline V gives CDR1 MDHEN, CDR2 SYDVKM. V gave up 5 bases and J gave up 2 bases, with 4 bases separating them.

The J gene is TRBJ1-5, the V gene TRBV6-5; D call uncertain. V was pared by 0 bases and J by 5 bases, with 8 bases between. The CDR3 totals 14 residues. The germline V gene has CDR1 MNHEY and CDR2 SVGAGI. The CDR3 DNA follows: TGTGCCAGCAGTTACTCCCCCCGTGATCAGCCCCAGCATTTT. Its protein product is CASSYSPRDQPQHF.

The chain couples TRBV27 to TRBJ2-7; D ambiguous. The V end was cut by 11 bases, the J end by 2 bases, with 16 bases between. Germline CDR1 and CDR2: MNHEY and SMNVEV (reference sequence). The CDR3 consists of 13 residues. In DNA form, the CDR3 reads TGTGCCTCCACGTCATCGGTTACCTACGAGCAGTACTTC. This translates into CASTSSVTYEQYF.

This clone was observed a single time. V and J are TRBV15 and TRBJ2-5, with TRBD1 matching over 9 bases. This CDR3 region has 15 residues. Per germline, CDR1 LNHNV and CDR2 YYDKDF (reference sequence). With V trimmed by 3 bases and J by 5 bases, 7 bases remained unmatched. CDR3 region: CATSSHRGRTETQYF. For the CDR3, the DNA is TGTGCCACCAGCAGCCACAGGGGGCGAACGGAGACCCAGTACTTC.

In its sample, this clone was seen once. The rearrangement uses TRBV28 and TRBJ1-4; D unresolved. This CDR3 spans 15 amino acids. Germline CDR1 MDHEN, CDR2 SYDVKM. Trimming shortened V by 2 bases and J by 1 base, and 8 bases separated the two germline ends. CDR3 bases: TGTGCCAGCAGTTTAGTCGGGAAAACTAATGAAAAACTGTTTTTT. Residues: CASSLVGKTNEKLFF. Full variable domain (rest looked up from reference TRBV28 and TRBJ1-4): DVKVTQSSRYLVKRTGEKVFLECVQDMDHENMFWYRQDPGLGLRLIYFSYDVKMKEKGDIPEGYSVSREKKERFSLILESASTNQTSMYLCASSLVGKTNEKLFFGSGTQLSVL.

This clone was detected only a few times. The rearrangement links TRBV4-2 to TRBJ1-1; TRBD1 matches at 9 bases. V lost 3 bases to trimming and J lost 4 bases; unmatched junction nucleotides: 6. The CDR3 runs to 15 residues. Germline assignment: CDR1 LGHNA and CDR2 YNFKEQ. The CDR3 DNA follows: TGTGCCAGCAGCCAGGCCGGGACAGGGACCACTGAAGCTTTCTTT. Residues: CASSQAGTGTTEAFF.